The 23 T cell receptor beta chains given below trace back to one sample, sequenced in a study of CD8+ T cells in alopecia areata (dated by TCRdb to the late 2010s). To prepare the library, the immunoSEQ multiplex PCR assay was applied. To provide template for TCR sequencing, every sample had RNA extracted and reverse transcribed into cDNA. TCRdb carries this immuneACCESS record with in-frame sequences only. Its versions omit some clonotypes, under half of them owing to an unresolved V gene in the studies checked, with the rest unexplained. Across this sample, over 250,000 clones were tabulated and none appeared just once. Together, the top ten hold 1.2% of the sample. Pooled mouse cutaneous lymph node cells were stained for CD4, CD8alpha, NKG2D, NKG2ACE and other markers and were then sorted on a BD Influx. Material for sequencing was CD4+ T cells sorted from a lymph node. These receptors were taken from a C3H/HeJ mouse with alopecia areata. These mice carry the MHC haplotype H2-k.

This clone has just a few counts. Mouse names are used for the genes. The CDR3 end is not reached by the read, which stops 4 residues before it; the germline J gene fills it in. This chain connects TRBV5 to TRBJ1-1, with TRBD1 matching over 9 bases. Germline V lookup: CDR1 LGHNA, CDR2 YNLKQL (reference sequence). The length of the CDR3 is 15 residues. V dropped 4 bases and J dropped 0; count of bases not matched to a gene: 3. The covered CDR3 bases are TGTGCCAGCAGCCCGACAGGGGGGCCAAACACA. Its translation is CASSPTGGPNT. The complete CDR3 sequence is CASSPTGGPNTEVFF.

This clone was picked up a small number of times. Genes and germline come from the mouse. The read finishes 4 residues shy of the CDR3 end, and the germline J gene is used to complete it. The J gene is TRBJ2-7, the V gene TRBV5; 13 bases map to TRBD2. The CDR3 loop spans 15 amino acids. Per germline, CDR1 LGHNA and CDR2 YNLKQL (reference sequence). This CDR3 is CASSPRTGGAYEQYF. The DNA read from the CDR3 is TGTGCCAGCAGCCCTCGGACTGGGGGGGCATAT.

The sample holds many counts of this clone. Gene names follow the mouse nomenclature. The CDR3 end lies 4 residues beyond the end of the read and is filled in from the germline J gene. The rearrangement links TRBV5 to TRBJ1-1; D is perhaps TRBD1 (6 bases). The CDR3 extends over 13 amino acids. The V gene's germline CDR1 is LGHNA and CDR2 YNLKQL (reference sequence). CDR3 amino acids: CASSQPGEAEVFF. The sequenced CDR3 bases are TGTGCCAGCAGCCAACCAGGGGAGGCA.

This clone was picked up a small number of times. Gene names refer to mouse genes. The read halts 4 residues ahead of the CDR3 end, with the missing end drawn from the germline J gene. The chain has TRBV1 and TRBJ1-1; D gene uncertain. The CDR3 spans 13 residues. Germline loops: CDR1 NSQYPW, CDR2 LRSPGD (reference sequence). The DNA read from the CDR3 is TGCACCTGCAGTGCAGAAACAGAAACA. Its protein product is CTCSAETET. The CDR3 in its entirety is CTCSAETETEVFF.

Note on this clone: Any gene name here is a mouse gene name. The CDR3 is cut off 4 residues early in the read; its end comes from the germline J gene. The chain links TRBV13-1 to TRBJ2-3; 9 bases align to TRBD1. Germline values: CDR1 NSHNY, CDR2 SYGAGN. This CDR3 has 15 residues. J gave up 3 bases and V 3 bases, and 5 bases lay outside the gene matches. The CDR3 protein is CASSARTGEAETLYF. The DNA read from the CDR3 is TGTGCCAGCAGTGCTCGGACAGGGGAGGCAGAA.

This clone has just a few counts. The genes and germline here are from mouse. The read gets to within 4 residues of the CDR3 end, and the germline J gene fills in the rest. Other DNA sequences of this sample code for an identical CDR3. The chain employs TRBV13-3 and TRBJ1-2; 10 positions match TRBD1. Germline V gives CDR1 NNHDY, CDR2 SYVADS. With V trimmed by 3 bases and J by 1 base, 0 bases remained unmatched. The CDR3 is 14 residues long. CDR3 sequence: CASSGDRGNSDYTF. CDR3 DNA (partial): TGTGCCAGCAGTGGGGACAGGGGAAACTCC.

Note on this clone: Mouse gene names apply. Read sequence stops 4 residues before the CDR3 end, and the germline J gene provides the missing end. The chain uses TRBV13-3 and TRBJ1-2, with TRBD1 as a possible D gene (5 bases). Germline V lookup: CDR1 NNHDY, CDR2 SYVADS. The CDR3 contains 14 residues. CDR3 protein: CASSDTGGKDDYTF. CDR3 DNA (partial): TGTGCCAGCAGTGATACTGGGGGGAAGGAC.

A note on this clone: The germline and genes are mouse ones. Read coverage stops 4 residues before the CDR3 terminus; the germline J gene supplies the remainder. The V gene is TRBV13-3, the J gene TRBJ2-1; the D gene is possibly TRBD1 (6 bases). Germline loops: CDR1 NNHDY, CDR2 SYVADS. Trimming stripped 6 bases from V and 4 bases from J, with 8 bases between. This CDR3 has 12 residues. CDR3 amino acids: CASTQGYAEQFF. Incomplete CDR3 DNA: TGTGCCAGCACTCAGGGGTATGCT.

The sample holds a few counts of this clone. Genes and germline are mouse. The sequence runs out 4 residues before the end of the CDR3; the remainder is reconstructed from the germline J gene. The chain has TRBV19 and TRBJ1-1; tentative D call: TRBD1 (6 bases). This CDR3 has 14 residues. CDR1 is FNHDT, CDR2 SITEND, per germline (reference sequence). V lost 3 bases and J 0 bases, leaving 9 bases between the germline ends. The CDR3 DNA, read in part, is TGTGCCAGCAGTACAGGGGATGCAAACACA. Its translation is CASSTGDANT. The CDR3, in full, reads CASSTGDANTEVFF.

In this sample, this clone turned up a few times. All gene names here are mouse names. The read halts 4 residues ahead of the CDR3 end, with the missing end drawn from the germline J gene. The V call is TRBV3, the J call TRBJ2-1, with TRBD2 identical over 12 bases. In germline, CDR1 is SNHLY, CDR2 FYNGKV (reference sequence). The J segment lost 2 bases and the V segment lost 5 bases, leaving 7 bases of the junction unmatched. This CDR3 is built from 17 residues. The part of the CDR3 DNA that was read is TGTGCCAGCAGCCCTCCGGGACTGGGGGGTTACTATGCT. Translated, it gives CASSPPGLGGYYA. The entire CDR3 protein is CASSPPGLGGYYAEQFF. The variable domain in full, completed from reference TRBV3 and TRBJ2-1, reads GPKVLQIPSHQIIDMGQMVTLNCDPVSNHLYFYWYKQILGQQMEFLVNFYNGKVMEKSKLFKDQFSVERPDGSYFTLKIQPTALEDSAVYFCASSPPGLGGYYAEQFFGPGTRLTVL.

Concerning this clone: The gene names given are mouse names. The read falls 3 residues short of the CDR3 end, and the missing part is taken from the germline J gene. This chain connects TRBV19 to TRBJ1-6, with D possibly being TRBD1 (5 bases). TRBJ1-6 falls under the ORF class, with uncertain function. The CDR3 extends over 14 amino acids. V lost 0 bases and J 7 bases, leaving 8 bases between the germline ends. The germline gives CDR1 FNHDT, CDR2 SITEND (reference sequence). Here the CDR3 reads CASSIAGFNSPLYF. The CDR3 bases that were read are TGTGCCAGCAGTATAGCAGGGTTCAATTCGCCC.

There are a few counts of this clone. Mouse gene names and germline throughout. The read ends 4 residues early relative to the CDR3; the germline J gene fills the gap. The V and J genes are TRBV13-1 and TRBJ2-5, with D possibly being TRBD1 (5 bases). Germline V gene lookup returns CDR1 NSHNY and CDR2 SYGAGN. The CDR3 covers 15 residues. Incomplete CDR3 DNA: TGTGCCAGCAGTGCCAGGGAGGTTGGGATGGAC. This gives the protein CASSAREVGMD. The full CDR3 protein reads CASSAREVGMDTQYF.

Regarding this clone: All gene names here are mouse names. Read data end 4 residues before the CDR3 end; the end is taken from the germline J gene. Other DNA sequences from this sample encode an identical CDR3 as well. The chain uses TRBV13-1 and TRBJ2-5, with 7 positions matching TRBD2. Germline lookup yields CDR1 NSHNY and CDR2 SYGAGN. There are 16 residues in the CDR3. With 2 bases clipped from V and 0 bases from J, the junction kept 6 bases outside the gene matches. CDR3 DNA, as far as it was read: TGTGCCAGCAGTGAAGGGCTGGGGGTTAACCAAGAC. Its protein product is CASSEGLGVNQD. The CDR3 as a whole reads CASSEGLGVNQDTQYF.

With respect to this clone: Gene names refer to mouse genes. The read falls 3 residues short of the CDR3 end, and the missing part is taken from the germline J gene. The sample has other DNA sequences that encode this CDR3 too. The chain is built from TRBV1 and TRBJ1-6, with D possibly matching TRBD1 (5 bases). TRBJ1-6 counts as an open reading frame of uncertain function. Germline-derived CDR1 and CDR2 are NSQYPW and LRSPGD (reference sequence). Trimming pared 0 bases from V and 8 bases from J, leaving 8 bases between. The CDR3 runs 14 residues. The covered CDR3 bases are TGCACCTGCAGTGCAGATGGGGGGGATTCGCCC. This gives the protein CTCSADGGDSP. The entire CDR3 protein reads CTCSADGGDSPLYF.

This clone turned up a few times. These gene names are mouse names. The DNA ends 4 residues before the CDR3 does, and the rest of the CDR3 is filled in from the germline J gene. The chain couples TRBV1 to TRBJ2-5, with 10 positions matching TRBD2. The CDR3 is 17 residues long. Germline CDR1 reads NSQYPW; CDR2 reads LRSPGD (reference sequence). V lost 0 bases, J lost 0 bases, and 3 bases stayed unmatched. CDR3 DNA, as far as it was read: TGCACCTGCAGTGCAGAGGACTGGGGGCTTAACCAAGAC. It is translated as CTCSAEDWGLNQD. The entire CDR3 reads CTCSAEDWGLNQDTQYF.

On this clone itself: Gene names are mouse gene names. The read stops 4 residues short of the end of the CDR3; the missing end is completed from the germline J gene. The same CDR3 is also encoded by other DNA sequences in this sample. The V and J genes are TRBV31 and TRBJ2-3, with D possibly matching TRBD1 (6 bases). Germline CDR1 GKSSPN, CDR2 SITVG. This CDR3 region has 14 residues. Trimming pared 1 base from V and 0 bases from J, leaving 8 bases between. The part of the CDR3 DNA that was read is TGTGCCTGGAGTCCGGGACAAAGTGCAGAA. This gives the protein CAWSPGQSAE. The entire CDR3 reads CAWSPGQSAETLYF. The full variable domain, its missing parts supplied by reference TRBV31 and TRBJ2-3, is AQTIHQWPVAEIKAVGSPLSLGCTIKGKSSPNLYWYWQATGGTLQQLFYSITVGQVESVVQLNLSASRPKDDQFILSTEKLLLSHSGFYLCAWSPGQSAETLYFGSGTRLTVL.

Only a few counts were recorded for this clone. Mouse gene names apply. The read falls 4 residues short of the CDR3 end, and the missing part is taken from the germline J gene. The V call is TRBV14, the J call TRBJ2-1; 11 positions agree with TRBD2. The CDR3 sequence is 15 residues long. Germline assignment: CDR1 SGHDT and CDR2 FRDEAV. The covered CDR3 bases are TGTGCCAGCAGTTTGCCCGACTGGGGGGGACCT. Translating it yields CASSLPDWGGP. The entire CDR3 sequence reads CASSLPDWGGPEQFF.

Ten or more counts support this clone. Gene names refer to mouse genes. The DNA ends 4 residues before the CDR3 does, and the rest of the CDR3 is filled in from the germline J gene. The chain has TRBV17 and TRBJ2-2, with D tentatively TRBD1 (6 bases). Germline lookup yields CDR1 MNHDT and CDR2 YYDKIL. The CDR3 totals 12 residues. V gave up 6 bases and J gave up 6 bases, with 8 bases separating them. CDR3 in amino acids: CASRTGPGQLYF. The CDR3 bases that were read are TGTGCTAGCAGAACAGGGCCCGGG.

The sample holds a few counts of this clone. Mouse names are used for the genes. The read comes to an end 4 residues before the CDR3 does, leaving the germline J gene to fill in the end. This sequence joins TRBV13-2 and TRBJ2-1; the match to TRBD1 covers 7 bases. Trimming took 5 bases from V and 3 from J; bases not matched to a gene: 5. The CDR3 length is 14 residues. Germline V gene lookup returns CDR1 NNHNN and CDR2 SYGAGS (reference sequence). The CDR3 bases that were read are TGTGCCAGCGGGCCGACAGGGTTCTATGCT. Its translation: CASGPTGFYA. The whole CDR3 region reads CASGPTGFYAEQFF.

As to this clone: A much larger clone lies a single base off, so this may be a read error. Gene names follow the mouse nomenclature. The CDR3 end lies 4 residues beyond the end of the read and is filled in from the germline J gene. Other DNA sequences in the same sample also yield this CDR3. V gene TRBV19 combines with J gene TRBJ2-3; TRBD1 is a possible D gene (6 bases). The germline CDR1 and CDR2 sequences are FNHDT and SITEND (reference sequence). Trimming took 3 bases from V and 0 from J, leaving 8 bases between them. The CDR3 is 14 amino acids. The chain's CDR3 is CASSRDNSAETLYF. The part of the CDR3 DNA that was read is TGTGCCAGCAGTAGGGACAATAGTGCAGAA. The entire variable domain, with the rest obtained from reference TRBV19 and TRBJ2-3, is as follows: GGIITQTPKFLIGQEGQKLTLKCQQNFNHDTMYWYRQDSGKGLRLIYYSITENDLQKGDLSEGYDASREKKSSFSLTVTSAQKNEMAVFLCASSRDNSAETLYFGSGTRLTVL.

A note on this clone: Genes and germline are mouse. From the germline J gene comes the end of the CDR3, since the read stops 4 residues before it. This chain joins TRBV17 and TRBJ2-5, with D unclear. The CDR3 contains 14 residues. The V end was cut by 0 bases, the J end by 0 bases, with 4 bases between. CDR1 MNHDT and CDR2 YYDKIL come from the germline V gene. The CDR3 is CASSREGNQDTQYF. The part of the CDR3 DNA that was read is TGTGCTAGCAGTAGAGAAGGTAACCAAGAC.

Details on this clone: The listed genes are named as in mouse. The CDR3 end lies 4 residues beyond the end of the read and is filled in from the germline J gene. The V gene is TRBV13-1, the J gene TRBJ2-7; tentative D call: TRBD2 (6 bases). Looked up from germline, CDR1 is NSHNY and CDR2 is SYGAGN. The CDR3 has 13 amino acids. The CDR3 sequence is CASSAPLGYEQYF. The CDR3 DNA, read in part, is TGTGCCAGCAGCGCTCCTCTGGGGTAT.

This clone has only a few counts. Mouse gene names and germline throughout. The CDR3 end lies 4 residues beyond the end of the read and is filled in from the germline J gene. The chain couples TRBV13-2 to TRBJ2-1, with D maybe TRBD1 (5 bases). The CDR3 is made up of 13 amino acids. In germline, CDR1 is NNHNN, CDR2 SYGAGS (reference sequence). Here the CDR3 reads CASGDEGRAEQFF. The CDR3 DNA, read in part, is TGTGCCAGCGGTGATGAGGGGAGGGCT.